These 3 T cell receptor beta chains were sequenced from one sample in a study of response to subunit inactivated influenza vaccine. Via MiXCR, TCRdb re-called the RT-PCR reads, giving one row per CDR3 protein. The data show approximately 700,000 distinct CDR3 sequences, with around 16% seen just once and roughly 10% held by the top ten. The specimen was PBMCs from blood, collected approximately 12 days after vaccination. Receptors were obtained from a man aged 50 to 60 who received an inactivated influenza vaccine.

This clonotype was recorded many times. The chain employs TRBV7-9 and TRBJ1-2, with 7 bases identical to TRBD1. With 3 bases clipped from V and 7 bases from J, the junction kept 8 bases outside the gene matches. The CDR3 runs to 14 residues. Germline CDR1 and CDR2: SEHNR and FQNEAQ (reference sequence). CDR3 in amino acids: CASSLGQGELGYTF. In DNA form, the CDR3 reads TGTGCCAGCAGCTTGGGGCAGGGGGAGCTTGGCTACACCTTC.

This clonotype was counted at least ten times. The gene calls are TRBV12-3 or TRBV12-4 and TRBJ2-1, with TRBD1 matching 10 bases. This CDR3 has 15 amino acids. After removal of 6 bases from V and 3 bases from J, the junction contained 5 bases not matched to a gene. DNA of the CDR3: TGTGCCAGCAGACGTGGACAGGGGGTCTACAATGAGCAGTTCTTC. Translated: CASRRGQGVYNEQFF.

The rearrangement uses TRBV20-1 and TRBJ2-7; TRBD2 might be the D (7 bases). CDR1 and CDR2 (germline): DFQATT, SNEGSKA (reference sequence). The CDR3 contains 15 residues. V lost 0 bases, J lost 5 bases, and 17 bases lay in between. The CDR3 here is CSARDGGGRSDEQYF. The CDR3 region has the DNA TGCAGTGCTAGAGATGGGGGCGGGAGAAGCGACGAGCAGTACTTC.